The 18 T cell receptor beta chains below come from one sample, sequenced in a study of CD8 T cells in ankylosing spondylitis. From the 5' RACE reads, TCRdb called clonotypes with MiXCR, one entry per CDR3 protein. The table has about 240,000 distinct CDR3 sequences, approximately 7.6% seen once; the top ten hold 4.5% to 5%. The sequenced sample consisted of blood, either unsorted or a sorted T cell fraction (not recorded which). These receptors were taken from a female donor with ankylosing spondylitis or in good health (not recorded which).

This chain joins TRBV5-1 and TRBJ2-7, with TRBD2 matching over 9 bases. With 4 bases clipped from V and 3 bases from J, the junction kept 11 bases outside the gene matches. CDR1 is SGHRS, CDR2 YFSETQ, per germline. This CDR3 is 16 amino acids long. In DNA, the CDR3 is TGCGCCAGCAGCGATCCGAAGCGGGAGGCCCTCTACGAGCAGTACTTC. Its translation is CASSDPKREALYEQYF.

This clonotype was counted ten times or more. J is TRBJ1-6 and V is TRBV11-2, with D possibly matching TRBD1 (5 bases). V shed 3 bases and J shed 12 bases, with 12 bases lying between them. The germline V gene has CDR1 SGHAT and CDR2 FQNNGV. The CDR3 is 13 amino acids. The CDR3 DNA sequence: TGTGCCAGCAGCTTTGGGTTCGGGGGACCCCTCCACTTT. Translated, it gives CASSFGFGGPLHF.

This clonotype was seen ten or more times. A junction boundary mismatches the germline segment, possibly from a read error. V and J are TRBV24-1 and TRBJ1-2, with TRBD1 as a possible D gene (5 bases). The CDR3 is 14 residues long. Germline values: CDR1 KGHDR, CDR2 SFDVKD. CDR3 nucleotides: TGTGCCACCAGGAAGCCGGGGGAAGGGGAGGTGATGCTCTTC. It codes for CATRKPGEGEVMLF.

The V call is TRBV20-1, the J call TRBJ1-6; D possibly corresponds to TRBD1 (5 bases). V lost 0 bases, J lost 6 bases, and 12 bases lay in between. CDR1 is DFQATT and CDR2 is SNEGSKA in the germline V gene (reference sequence). There are 15 residues in the CDR3. In DNA form, the CDR3 reads TGCAGTGCTAGAGAGGGGGTGGGCAGTAATTCACCCCTCCACTTT. Its protein product is CSAREGVGSNSPLHF.

This clonotype was detected ten times or more. This chain links TRBV5-6 with TRBJ1-1; D uncertain. V lost 1 base, J lost 3 bases, and 7 bases lay in between. Per germline, CDR1 SGHDT and CDR2 YYEEEE. The CDR3 covers 13 residues. CDR3 in amino acids: CASSLNLDTEAFF. The CDR3 DNA reads TGTGCCAGCAGCTTGAATTTAGACACTGAAGCTTTCTTT.

This clonotype was recorded many times. The genes are TRBV6-1 and TRBJ1-2; D not certain. The V end lost 7 bases, the J end lost 0 bases, and 12 bases lay between the germline ends. Germline V lookup: CDR1 MNHNS, CDR2 SASEGT. This CDR3 has 14 residues. The CDR3 region is CASTGPKTNYGYTF. The CDR3 bases are TGTGCCAGCACCGGACCCAAAACTAACTATGGCTACACCTTC.

This clonotype has ten or more counts. This chain joins TRBV4-3 and TRBJ2-5, with D perhaps matching TRBD2 (6 bases). The ends were cut back, 11 bases at V and 3 bases at J, with 13 bases in the middle. This CDR3 region has 12 residues. Looked up from germline, CDR1 is LGHNA and CDR2 is YSLEER. In nucleotides, the CDR3 is TGCGCCTCCCTAGCGCCCAAAGAGACCCAGTACTTC. Translated, it gives CASLAPKETQYF.

This clonotype occurred many times. The germline gene is not matched at one end of the junction; a read error may be the cause. The chain recombines TRBV7-9 with TRBJ2-2; 8 positions agree with TRBD2. The germline V gene has CDR1 SEHNR and CDR2 FQNEAQ (reference sequence). CDR3 length: 15 residues. The CDR3 nucleotides are TGCGCCAGCAGCTTCCGGGAGGGGAACACCGGGGAGCTGTTTTTT. Amino acids: CASSFREGNTGELFF.

This clonotype has ten or more counts. The chain carries TRBV7-6 and TRBJ1-1; a weak D match, TRBD1 (6 bases). The CDR3 has 16 amino acids. Germline V gene data show CDR1 as SGHVS and CDR2 as FNYEAQ. V lost 5 bases, J lost 3 bases, and 19 bases lay in between. As DNA, the CDR3 is TGTGCCAGCAGCCGTTCTAGGGGGGGGTGGGACACTGAAGCTTTCTTT. It yields the protein CASSRSRGGWDTEAFF.

The V gene is TRBV27, the J gene TRBJ2-1; D is uncertain. The CDR3 sequence is 11 residues long. V lost 8 bases, J lost 6 bases, and 8 bases lay in between. Germline CDR1 is MNHEY and CDR2 is SMNVEV (reference sequence). CDR3 in DNA: TGTGCCAGCGGCCTGGGCAATGAGCAGTTCTTC. It specifies CASGLGNEQFF.

This clonotype occurred a few times. The CDR3 is CAWRLAGADEQYF. DNA for the CDR3: TGTGCCTGGAGACTAGCGGGAGCAGACGAGCAGTACTTC. The chain has TRBV30 and TRBJ2-7; 11 bases agree with TRBD2. CDR1 and CDR2 (germline): GTSNPN, SVGIG (reference sequence). The length of the CDR3 is 13 residues. The ends lost 3 bases at V and 5 bases at J; junction bases unmatched: 3.

The J gene is TRBJ2-3, the V gene TRBV7-2, with D perhaps TRBD2 (6 bases). Deletions cut 1 base from V and 6 bases from J, with 8 bases between. This CDR3 is 13 amino acids long. CDR1 and CDR2 (germline): SGHTA, FQGNSA. As DNA, the CDR3 is TGTGCCAGCAGCTTAGGGGGGGAGGATACGCAGTATTTT. It specifies CASSLGGEDTQYF.

This chain joins TRBV7-9 and TRBJ2-1; D gene uncertain. The V end was cut by 5 bases, the J end by 5 bases, with 13 bases between. The CDR3 extends over 14 amino acids. Germline V gene lookup returns CDR1 SEHNR and CDR2 FQNEAQ (reference sequence). This CDR3 reads CASSQTDPHNEQFF. Written as DNA, the CDR3 is TGTGCCAGCAGCCAAACGGACCCTCACAATGAGCAGTTCTTC.

This clonotype was observed at least ten times. This rearrangement joins TRBV6-6 to TRBJ2-5; the match to TRBD1 covers 8 bases. This CDR3 comprises 13 residues. V dropped 6 bases and J dropped 9; count of bases not matched to a gene: 9. Germline lookup yields CDR1 MNHNY and CDR2 SVGAGI (reference sequence). The CDR3 DNA reads as TGTGCCAGCAGCCTGTGGGACAGGCCGTCCCAGTACTTC. Residues: CASSLWDRPSQYF.

This clonotype was seen ten or more times. This chain uses TRBV20-1 with TRBJ1-1; no definite D call. This CDR3 has 16 amino acids. Germline lookup yields CDR1 DFQATT and CDR2 SNEGSKA (reference sequence). V lost 0 bases, J lost 2 bases, and 16 bases lay in between. This CDR3 reads CSARDPSRTLNTEAFF. The CDR3 DNA is TGCAGTGCTAGAGATCCTAGTCGTACCCTAAACACTGAAGCTTTCTTT.

This clonotype was observed a single time. This may be a read error, as it is one base from a much larger clone. The V gene is TRBV23-1, the J gene TRBJ2-5; either TRBD1 or TRBD2 may supply D (6 bases each). TRBV23-1 is given ORF status, its function remaining uncertain. V was clipped by 3 bases and J by 4 bases, with 9 bases between them. This CDR3 has 13 residues. CDR3 residues: CASSQGGIETQYF. CDR3 coding DNA: TGCGCCAGCAGTCAGGGGGGCATAGAGACCCAGTACTTC.

The sample holds many counts of this clonotype. V is TRBV12-3 or TRBV12-4 and J is TRBJ1-1; weak D call: TRBD1 (5 bases). V was trimmed by 3 bases and J by 1 base, leaving 9 bases between them. CDR3 length equals 14 residues. In nucleotides, the CDR3 is TGTGCCAGCAGTTTCCCAGGGCAGAACACTGAAGCTTTCTTT. As protein: CASSFPGQNTEAFF.

There are many counts of this clonotype. The chain recombines TRBV7-6 with TRBJ2-7; TRBD2 might be the D (5 bases). Germline CDR1 is SGHVS and CDR2 is FNYEAQ. Trimming pared 5 bases from V and 3 bases from J, leaving 14 bases between. The length of the CDR3 is 14 residues. Written as DNA, the CDR3 is TGTGCCAGCAGCCCCATAAGAGGGCTCTACGAGCAGTACTTC. It yields the protein CASSPIRGLYEQYF.